Reported below is one TCR beta chain. Its antigen has not been determined. The record has no base qualities; no much larger clone is one base away. The collaborating institutions used their own protocols to collect whole blood in K2EDTA tubes. For TCRbeta analysis, collaborator samples were shipped as frozen whole blood, as isolated PBMCs, or as DNA extracted from either sample type. The immunoSEQ Assay, a bias-controlled multiplex PCR, was used to amplify TCRbeta CDR3 regions from genomic DNA. In the paper's pipeline: The number of nucleated cells in each sample was estimated by amplification of reference gene primers within the assay. Sequence reads were collapsed and filtered to measure the absolute abundance of every unique TCRbeta CDR3 rearrangement. For each sample, productive Simpson clonality was calculated as the square root of Simpson's diversity index across productive rearrangements. TCRdb re-hosts the immuneACCESS table, in-frame sequences only. Its copies lack some clones; in the studies checked, an unresolved V gene accounts for under half of them, and the cause for the rest is not known. The DNA gave D and trimming, while V, J and clone size come from that table. Within this sample are around 75,000 clones, with 85% to 90% of them counted one time only. 5.3% of the sample lies in the top ten.

The data were taken from a study of blood T cell repertoires in COVID-19 (dated by TCRdb to the early 2020s). Study-level background: Collaborator samples came from the United States, Italy and Spain and covered acute and convalescent phases of COVID-19. The samples were drawn from the first 160 participants of the ongoing ImmuneRACE study and from 950 to 1,500 subjects provided by 6 global collaborators. The material from the prospective study consisted of cDNA or gDNA derived from T cells, B-cell-depleted T cells, or PBMCs. Nearly every sample came with metadata listing a de-identified subject ID, COVID-19 status, age in years and sex. A freely available public database, intended as a resource for researchers studying the immune response to SARS-CoV-2, is where the repertoires were released. The dataset comprised deeply sampled blood TCRbeta repertoires from subjects exposed to, actively infected with, or recovered from COVID-19. Where HLA class I and class II types were available, the types were taken from metadata supplied by the sample provider, not from assay-based typing.

CDR1 MNHEY and CDR2 SVGAGI are derived from the germline V gene. Unmatched junction bases come to 5, with V trimmed by 4 bases and J by 3 bases. Its CDR3 holds 15 amino acids, cysteine through phenylalanine. This entry keeps only the CDR3 DNA: 45 bases, framed from base 1. What the work shows at the level of the full study, not this receptor alone: The amount of clinical and demographic metadata varied by source and participant and was provided uncurated.

Sequencing was carried out using peripheral blood. In this chain, TRBV6-5 is recombined with TRBJ2-1, with 8 bases aligning to TRBD1. The sequence derives from a man over 45 with acute or convalescent COVID-19. The CDR3 protein: CASSSGQGLYNEQFF. The nucleotide sequence is TGTGCCAGCAGTTCTGGACAGGGACTCTACAATGAGCAGTTCTTC.